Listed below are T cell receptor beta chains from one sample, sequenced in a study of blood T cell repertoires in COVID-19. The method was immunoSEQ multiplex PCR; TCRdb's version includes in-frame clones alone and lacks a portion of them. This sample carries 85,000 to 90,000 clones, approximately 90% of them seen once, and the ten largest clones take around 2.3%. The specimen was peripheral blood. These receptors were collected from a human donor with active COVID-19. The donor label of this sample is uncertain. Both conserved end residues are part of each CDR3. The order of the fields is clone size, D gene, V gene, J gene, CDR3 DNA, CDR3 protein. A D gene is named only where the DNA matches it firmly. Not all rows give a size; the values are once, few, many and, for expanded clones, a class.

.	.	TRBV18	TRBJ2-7	TGTGCCAGCTCACCTCGCCTAGGCGAGCAGTACTTC	CASSPRLGEQYF
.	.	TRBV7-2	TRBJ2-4	TGTGCCAGCAGATCATCGACAGTAGCCAAAAACATTCAGTACTTC	CASRSSTVAKNIQYF
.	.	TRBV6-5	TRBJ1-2	TGTGCCAGCAGCCTAAAGGGGGTAGTAAAAGGGGTCTACACCTTC	CASSLKGVVKGVYTF
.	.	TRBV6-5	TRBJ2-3	TGTGCCAGCAGACGCCCGACTAGCACAGATACGCAGTATTTT	CASRRPTSTDTQYF
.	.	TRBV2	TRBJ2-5	TGTGCCAGCAGTGCCCCCTTAGGACTAGAGACCCAGTACTTC	CASSAPLGLETQYF
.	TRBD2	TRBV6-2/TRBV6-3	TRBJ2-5	TGTGCCAGCAGCCTCCCGCGGGAGCTAGAGACCCAGTACTTC	CASSLPRELETQYF
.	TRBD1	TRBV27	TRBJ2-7	TGTGCCAGCACCGATACCTACAGGGGGGAAACCTACGAGCAGTACTTC	CASTDTYRGETYEQYF
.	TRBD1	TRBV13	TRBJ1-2	TGTGCCAGCAGCACACAGGGGGCGAACGGCTACACCTTC	CASSTQGANGYTF
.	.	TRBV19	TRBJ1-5	TGTGCCAGTAACTTCGATCGGGGGTTAGGCCAGCCCCAGCATTTT	CASNFDRGLGQPQHF
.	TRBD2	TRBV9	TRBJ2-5	TGTGCCAGCAGCGTAGGGGCGGGGGGAAGACAAGAGACCCAGTACTTC	CASSVGAGGRQETQYF
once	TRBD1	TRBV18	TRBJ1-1	TGTGCCAGCTCACCAGATGACAGGGCTGAAGCTTTCTTT	CASSPDDRAEAFF
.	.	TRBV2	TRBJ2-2	TGTGCCAGCAGTGACAGGGTTGGGGAGCTGTTTTTT	CASSDRVGELFF
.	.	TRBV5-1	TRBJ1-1	TGCGCCAGCAGCTTGGTTACGGGGTCGAACACTGAAGCTTTCTTT	CASSLVTGSNTEAFF
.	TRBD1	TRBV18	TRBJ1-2	TGTGCCAGCTCACCTGACCTGATCCCGGGACAGGGTGCTTCCTCTGGCTACACCTTC	CASSPDLIPGQGASSGYTF
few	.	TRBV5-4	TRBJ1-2	TGTGCCAGCAGCTGGAACGGGGTTATCTATGGCTACACCTTC	CASSWNGVIYGYTF
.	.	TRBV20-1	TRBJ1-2	TGCAGTGCCGACGGGGACTATGGCTACACCTTC	CSADGDYGYTF
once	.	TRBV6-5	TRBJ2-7	TGTGCCAGCAGTAACGACAGGTCCTACGAGCAGTACTTC	CASSNDRSYEQYF
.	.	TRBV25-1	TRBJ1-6	TGTGCCAGCAGTGGCAGTTTTAATTCACCCCTCCACTTT	CASSGSFNSPLHF
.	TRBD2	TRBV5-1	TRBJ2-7	TGCGCCAGCAGCCCCGGGGGGGAGGCCCTGCGGTACTTC	CASSPGGEALRYF
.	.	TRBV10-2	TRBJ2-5	TGCGCCAGCAGTGACTCGGGGGAAGAGACCCAGTACTTC	CASSDSGEETQYF
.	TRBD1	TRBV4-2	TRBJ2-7	TGTGCCAGCAGCCAGACCGGGACAGGGGGTTACGAGCAGTACTTC	CASSQTGTGGYEQYF
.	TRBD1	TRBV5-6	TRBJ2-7	TGTGCCAGCAGCTTAAGGGACAGGGGTCAGCAGTACTTC	CASSLRDRGQQYF
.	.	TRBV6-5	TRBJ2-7	TGTGCCAGCAGTTACCGGGGGACGCCCGAGCAGTACTTC	CASSYRGTPEQYF
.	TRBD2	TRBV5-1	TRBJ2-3	TGCGCCAGCAGCAACTTAGCGGGGGGGCAGGATACGCAGTATTTT	CASSNLAGGQDTQYF
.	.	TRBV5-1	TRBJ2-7	TGCGCCAGCAGCTTTGGAAGCGGCTACTACGAGCAGTACTTC	CASSFGSGYYEQYF
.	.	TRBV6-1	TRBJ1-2	TGTGCCAGCAGTGAAAACGGGAGGGGACCCAGAGAGACTAACTATGGCTACACCTTC	CASSENGRGPRETNYGYTF
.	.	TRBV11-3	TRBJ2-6	TGTGCCAGCAGCGCAGGGGTGGACGGGGCCAACGTCCTGACTTTC	CASSAGVDGANVLTF
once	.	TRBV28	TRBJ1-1	TGTGCCAGCAGTCTCTTGACGGGGGACACTGAAGCTTTCTTT	CASSLLTGDTEAFF
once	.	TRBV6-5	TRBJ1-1	TGTGCCAGCAGCCTCACATTGGAGTTGAACACTGAAGCTTTCTTT	CASSLTLELNTEAFF
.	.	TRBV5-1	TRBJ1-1	TGCGCCAGCAGCTTGCAGGGGAGGGCTGAAGCTTTCTTT	CASSLQGRAEAFF
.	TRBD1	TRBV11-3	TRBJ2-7	TGTGCCAGCAGCAGCCGGGACAGGGCCCACGAGCAGTACTTC	CASSSRDRAHEQYF
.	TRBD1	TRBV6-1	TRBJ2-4	TGTGCCAGCAGTGATCAGGGGGCAGCCAAAAACATTCAGTACTTC	CASSDQGAAKNIQYF
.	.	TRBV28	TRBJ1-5	TGTGCCAGCAGTCCCTTAGTGCGGTTCCCTAGCAATCAGCCCCAGCATTTT	CASSPLVRFPSNQPQHF
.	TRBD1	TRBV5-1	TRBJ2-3	TGCGCCAGCAGCTCGACAGGGAATACGCAGTATTTT	CASSSTGNTQYF
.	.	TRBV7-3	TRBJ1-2	TGTGCCAGCAGCCCCGCCGCCAGGCACGCGGGGGGCTACACCTTC	CASSPAARHAGGYTF
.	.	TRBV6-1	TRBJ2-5	TGTGCCAGCAGTCTCCAAGAGACCCAGTACTTC	CASSLQETQYF
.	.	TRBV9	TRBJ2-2	TGTGCCAGCAGCCCAAGCCCCCCAGGGGGGACCAGCATCGGGGAGCTGTTTTTT	CASSPSPPGGTSIGELFF
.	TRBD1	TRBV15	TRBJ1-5	TGTGCCACCAGCAGAGATGGACAGGGGGGTCGGCCCCAGCATTTT	CATSRDGQGGRPQHF
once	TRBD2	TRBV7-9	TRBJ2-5	TGTGCCAGCAGCTTAGTCAGCGGGGCGCAAGAGACCCAGTACTTC	CASSLVSGAQETQYF
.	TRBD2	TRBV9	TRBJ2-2	TGTGCCAGCAGCTTAAGCGGGGGGGATACCGGGGAGCTGTTTTTT	CASSLSGGDTGELFF
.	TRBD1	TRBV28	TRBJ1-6	TGTGCCAGCAGTTGGACAGGGGGCTACTCACCCCTCCACTTT	CASSWTGGYSPLHF